A selection of T cell receptor beta chains follows, all from one sample in a study of control samples from healthy donors and cancer patients. Assay used: immunoSEQ multiplex PCR; TCRdb lists only in-frame clones, some missing. The sample holds 150,000 to 200,000 clones, 94% seen once. Sequenced material: blood. The source of these receptors is a woman under 30 in good health. Both conserved end residues are part of each CDR3. Fields, in order: D gene, clone size, V gene, J gene, CDR3 protein, CDR3 DNA. A D gene is named only where the DNA matches it firmly. Clone size is stated in some rows and not others, as once, few, many or a class when expanded.

d_gene: -; abundance: -; v_gene: TRBV7-8; j_gene: TRBJ2-5; CDR3aa: CASHRIGETQYF; CDR3nt: TGTGCCAGCCATCGGATCGGAGAGACCCAGTACTTC
d_gene: TRBD1; abundance: -; v_gene: TRBV2; j_gene: TRBJ1-1; CDR3aa: CASTNYRGEAFF; CDR3nt: TGTGCCAGCACGAACTACAGGGGAGAAGCTTTCTTT
d_gene: TRBD1; abundance: -; v_gene: TRBV27; j_gene: TRBJ1-2; CDR3aa: CASRGRGQGNSGYTF; CDR3nt: TGTGCCAGCAGAGGTAGGGGACAGGGCAATAGCGGCTACACCTTC
d_gene: TRBD1; abundance: -; v_gene: TRBV3-1/TRBV3-2; j_gene: TRBJ1-5; CDR3aa: CASSQGTGVLPQHF; CDR3nt: TGTGCCAGCAGCCAAGGGACAGGGGTTTTGCCCCAGCATTTT
d_gene: -; abundance: -; v_gene: TRBV18; j_gene: TRBJ1-1; CDR3aa: CASSPGGAGLLNTEAFF; CDR3nt: TGTGCCAGCTCACCAGGGGGCGCGGGCCTATTGAACACTGAAGCTTTCTTT
d_gene: -; abundance: -; v_gene: TRBV23-1; j_gene: TRBJ1-2; CDR3aa: CASSRRPRDIYGYTF; CDR3nt: TGCGCCAGCAGTCGGAGACCGAGGGATATCTATGGCTACACCTTC
d_gene: -; abundance: -; v_gene: TRBV6-6; j_gene: TRBJ1-1; CDR3aa: CASSYLDTVRAFF; CDR3nt: TGTGCCAGCAGTTACCTGGACACGGTAAGGGCTTTCTTT
d_gene: TRBD1; abundance: -; v_gene: TRBV5-1; j_gene: TRBJ2-1; CDR3aa: CASSWGQGPYNEQFF; CDR3nt: TGCGCCAGCAGCTGGGGACAGGGGCCCTACAATGAGCAGTTCTTC
d_gene: -; abundance: -; v_gene: TRBV7-2; j_gene: TRBJ2-2; CDR3aa: CASSYSRAGELFF; CDR3nt: TGTGCCAGCAGCTACAGTAGGGCCGGGGAGCTGTTTTTT
d_gene: -; abundance: -; v_gene: TRBV5-4; j_gene: TRBJ1-4; CDR3aa: CASSFHPGRTILTNEKLFF; CDR3nt: TGTGCCAGCAGCTTCCACCCGGGACGGACCATCTTAACTAATGAAAAACTGTTTTTT
d_gene: -; abundance: -; v_gene: TRBV29-1; j_gene: TRBJ1-5; CDR3aa: CSARYPGQPQHF; CDR3nt: TGCAGCGCTAGATATCCGGGTCAGCCCCAGCATTTT
d_gene: -; abundance: -; v_gene: TRBV6-8; j_gene: TRBJ1-6; CDR3aa: CASSYGGLRSPYNSPLHF; CDR3nt: TGTGCCAGCAGTTACGGGGGACTCAGGAGCCCCTATAATTCACCCCTCCACTTT
d_gene: -; abundance: -; v_gene: TRBV9; j_gene: TRBJ1-2; CDR3aa: CASSGRAYGYTF; CDR3nt: TGTGCCAGCAGCGGGAGGGCTTATGGCTACACCTTC
d_gene: -; abundance: -; v_gene: TRBV13; j_gene: TRBJ2-1; CDR3aa: CASSSQGAYNEQFF; CDR3nt: TGTGCCAGCAGCTCCCAAGGGGCATACAATGAGCAGTTCTTC
d_gene: -; abundance: once; v_gene: TRBV27; j_gene: TRBJ1-2; CDR3aa: CASSPPGRLYGYTF; CDR3nt: TGTGCCAGCAGCCCCCCGGGACGGCTCTATGGCTACACCTTC
d_gene: TRBD2; abundance: -; v_gene: TRBV4-2; j_gene: TRBJ2-3; CDR3aa: CASSQDYGGGTDTQYF; CDR3nt: TGTGCCAGCAGCCAAGACTACGGGGGGGGCACAGATACGCAGTATTTT
d_gene: -; abundance: -; v_gene: TRBV4-3; j_gene: TRBJ2-1; CDR3aa: CASSQFSDGTHKSYNEQFF; CDR3nt: TGCGCCAGCAGCCAATTTTCTGACGGGACTCATAAATCCTACAATGAGCAGTTCTTC
d_gene: -; abundance: -; v_gene: TRBV4-3; j_gene: TRBJ1-3; CDR3aa: CASSPNGASSGNTIYF; CDR3nt: TGCGCCAGCAGCCCCAACGGGGCCAGCTCTGGAAACACCATATATTTT
d_gene: -; abundance: -; v_gene: TRBV5-1; j_gene: TRBJ2-6; CDR3aa: CASSLSRLGASGANVLTF; CDR3nt: TGCGCCAGCAGCTTAAGTCGGCTCGGGGCTTCCGGGGCCAACGTCCTGACTTTC
d_gene: -; abundance: -; v_gene: TRBV7-9; j_gene: TRBJ2-5; CDR3aa: CASSLKSLQETQYF; CDR3nt: TGTGCCAGCAGCTTAAAGTCGCTACAAGAGACCCAGTACTTC
d_gene: -; abundance: once; v_gene: TRBV5-1; j_gene: TRBJ2-7; CDR3aa: CASRLTGEQYF; CDR3nt: TGCGCCAGCAGGCTGACTGGCGAGCAGTACTTC
d_gene: -; abundance: -; v_gene: TRBV27; j_gene: TRBJ1-5; CDR3aa: CASSPRGERNQPQHF; CDR3nt: TGTGCCAGCAGTCCACGGGGCGAACGCAATCAGCCCCAGCATTTT
d_gene: -; abundance: -; v_gene: TRBV24-1; j_gene: TRBJ2-1; CDR3aa: CATSDIGYNEQFF; CDR3nt: TGTGCCACCAGTGATATAGGGTACAATGAGCAGTTCTTC
d_gene: -; abundance: once; v_gene: TRBV27; j_gene: TRBJ1-2; CDR3aa: CASSLQLGKGGYTF; CDR3nt: TGTGCCAGCAGTTTACAATTGGGAAAGGGGGGCTACACCTTC
d_gene: TRBD1; abundance: -; v_gene: TRBV28; j_gene: TRBJ1-1; CDR3aa: CASSLTGANTEAFF; CDR3nt: TGTGCCAGCAGTCTCACAGGGGCGAACACTGAAGCTTTCTTT
d_gene: -; abundance: -; v_gene: TRBV6-5; j_gene: TRBJ1-2; CDR3aa: CASSPWGDYGYTF; CDR3nt: TGTGCCAGCAGCCCGTGGGGGGACTATGGCTACACCTTC
d_gene: -; abundance: -; v_gene: TRBV18; j_gene: TRBJ1-1; CDR3aa: CASSPLEGGTEAFF; CDR3nt: TGTGCCAGCTCACCATTAGAGGGGGGCACTGAAGCTTTCTTT